The 7 T cell receptor beta chains presented below share a single source sample, sequenced in a study of shared clonotypes between healthy human individuals (dated by TCRdb to between 2020 and 2021). Library method: the immunoSEQ multiplex PCR assay. TCRdb holds this immuneACCESS table with in-frame rearrangements only. Some clones are missing; in checked studies, unresolved V genes explain under half, and the rest has no known cause. The sample records hundreds of thousands of clones, over 75% of which are singletons. The top ten hold about 16% of the sample. Sequencing input: memory CD8+ T cells sorted from blood. This sample's cell subset or site label indicates: CD45RO+ cells pooled with CCR7-negative TemRA cells. Receptors originate from a man aged 18 to 29 in good health.

This chain connects TRBV10-3 to TRBJ1-2; 10 nucleotides line up with TRBD1. With 0 bases clipped from V and 6 bases from J, the junction kept 4 bases outside the gene matches. CDR3 length: 15 amino acids. Germline-derived CDR1 and CDR2 are ENHRY and SYGVKD. The CDR3 region is CAISESDRGRDGYTF. The CDR3 nucleotides are TGTGCCATCAGTGAGTCAGACAGGGGGCGGGATGGCTACACCTTC.

Written as DNA, the CDR3 is TGTGCCAGCAGCGGCAGGAGGGGACATGTACCATTTCCCTACGAGCAGTACTTC. Translation gives CASSGRRGHVPFPYEQYF. The chain uses TRBV7-9 and TRBJ2-5; D is possibly TRBD1 or TRBD2 (6 bases each). The J call may be incorrect, as the DNA end agrees better with TRBJ2-7. The CDR3 spans 18 residues. The germline gives CDR1 SEHNR, CDR2 FQNEAQ (reference sequence).

This clone was found once. The genes are TRBV4-1 and TRBJ2-1; D might be TRBD2 (6 bases). The CDR3 runs to 15 residues. The V end was cut by 2 bases, the J end by 1 base, with 9 bases between. Germline V gives CDR1 MGHRA, CDR2 YSYEKL. The CDR3 is CASSQSAGSYNEQFF. The CDR3 coding sequence is TGCGCCAGCAGCCAATCTGCGGGGTCCTACAATGAGCAGTTCTTC.

This chain uses TRBV10-3 with TRBJ2-7, with TRBD2 identical over 10 bases. The CDR3 is made up of 13 amino acids. Looked up from germline, CDR1 is ENHRY and CDR2 is SYGVKD. V shed 8 bases and J 8 bases; nucleotides not matched to a gene: 9. This CDR3 is CAIRLAGATKQYF. The DNA of the CDR3 is TGTGCCATCCGGCTAGCGGGGGCTACGAAGCAGTACTTC.

This clone was seen a handful of times. This sequence joins TRBV6-1 and TRBJ1-1; D remains unclear. V lost 6 bases to trimming and J lost 1 base, with 9 bases between them. This CDR3 has 13 residues. Germline V gives CDR1 MNHNS, CDR2 SASEGT. The CDR3 coding sequence is TGTGCCAGCAGCTACGGGCCGAACACTGAAGCTTTCTTT. Residues: CASSYGPNTEAFF.

CDR3 loop: CASSVSGFGYTF. The CDR3 nucleotides are TGTGCCAGCAGCGTGTCAGGGTTTGGCTACACCTTC. The chain links TRBV9 to TRBJ1-2, with D tentatively TRBD1 (5 bases). Per the germline V gene, CDR1 is SGDLS and CDR2 is YYNGEE. This CDR3 contains 12 residues. The V and J ends lost 2 bases and 7 bases respectively, with 9 bases between them.

This chain joins TRBV4-3 and TRBJ1-6, with D maybe TRBD1 (5 bases). CDR3 length: 17 residues. Trimming removed 0 bases at V and 0 bases at J, with 9 bases between. Germline-derived CDR1 and CDR2 are LGHNA and YSLEER. The CDR3, as DNA: TGCGCCAGCAGCCAAGACCGGGACTTCTCCTATAATTCACCCCTCCACTTT. Its translation is CASSQDRDFSYNSPLHF.